One and the same sample provided the 13 T cell receptor beta chains below, sequenced in a study of blood T cell repertoires in COVID-19. Using immunoSEQ multiplex PCR, the repertoire was profiled, and TCRdb retains in-frame clones only, with some absent. The sample includes over 250,000 clones, 83% of them seen just once. Source material: peripheral blood. The receptors here all came from a woman aged 50 to 60 who had recovered from COVID-19.

This sequence joins TRBV4-2 and TRBJ1-5, with D possibly matching TRBD1 (5 bases). CDR3 size: 17 residues. Looked up from germline, CDR1 is LGHNA and CDR2 is YNFKEQ. V was shortened by 0 bases and J by 0 bases, with 12 bases between the two germline ends. CDR3 amino acids: CASSQDLQGHSNQPQHF. CDR3 DNA sequence: TGTGCCAGCAGCCAAGATCTCCAGGGCCATAGCAATCAGCCCCAGCATTTT.

This rearrangement joins TRBV11-2 to TRBJ2-7; a weak D match, TRBD2 (5 bases). Germline loops: CDR1 SGHAT, CDR2 FQNNGV. The ends were cut back, 0 bases at V and 3 bases at J, with 15 bases in the middle. There are 16 residues in the CDR3. The CDR3 DNA follows: TGTGCCAGCAGCTTAGAAGTGGACTGGCGTTTCTACGAGCAGTACTTC. Protein: CASSLEVDWRFYEQYF.

This clone was seen a few times. The chain uses TRBV6-2 or TRBV6-3 and TRBJ1-5; perhaps TRBD1 as D (5 bases). CDR3 length: 16 residues. With 0 bases removed from V and 0 bases from J, the gap between germline ends came to 9 bases. Germline V gene lookup returns CDR1 MNHEY and CDR2 SVGEGT. CDR3 sequence reads: CASSYSGGISNQPQHF. DNA for the CDR3: TGTGCCAGCAGTTACTCCGGGGGTATTAGCAATCAGCCCCAGCATTTT.

The chain is built from TRBV14 and TRBJ2-1, with TRBD2 matching over 7 bases. The germline V gene has CDR1 SGHDN and CDR2 FVKESK. V lost 1 base, J lost 1 base, and 13 bases stayed unmatched. CDR3 size: 19 residues. The CDR3 DNA is TGTGCCAGCAGCCAAGGAGGAACGGGAGGTGGAGAGTCCTACAATGAGCAGTTCTTC. Amino acid sequence: CASSQGGTGGGESYNEQFF.

This chain connects TRBV28 to TRBJ2-7; D not resolved. The CDR3 runs 14 residues. Germline V gene lookup returns CDR1 MDHEN and CDR2 SYDVKM. Trimming took 1 base from V and 0 from J, leaving 7 bases between them. The CDR3 bases are TGTGCCAGCAGTTTATTGAACAGCTCCTACGAGCAGTACTTC. This encodes CASSLLNSSYEQYF.

The chain joins TRBV24-1 to TRBJ2-3; 9 nucleotides match TRBD1. Trimming at V came to 9 bases and at J to 1 base, leaving 13 bases not matched to a gene. Germline lookup yields CDR1 KGHDR and CDR2 SFDVKD. The CDR3 has 17 amino acids. The CDR3 DNA is TGTGCCACCCGGGACAGGGATGATTTGTTGGGCACAGATACGCAGTATTTT. Its translation: CATRDRDDLLGTDTQYF.

The rearrangement links TRBV27 to TRBJ2-2, with TRBD1 as a possible D gene (6 bases). Germline lookup yields CDR1 MNHEY and CDR2 SMNVEV (reference sequence). CDR3 length: 15 residues. Deletions cut 5 bases from V and 7 bases from J, with 17 bases between. Here the CDR3 reads CASSILQGSIGELFF. The DNA of the CDR3 is TGTGCCAGCAGTATACTCCAGGGGAGTATCGGGGAGCTGTTTTTT.

The gene calls are TRBV7-9 and TRBJ1-2, with D perhaps matching TRBD1 (5 bases). This CDR3 spans 14 amino acids. Per the germline V gene, CDR1 is SEHNR and CDR2 is FQNEAQ (reference sequence). Trimming left V 0 bases short and J 8 bases short, with 13 bases between. This CDR3 reads CASSLAGQGGGYTF. DNA for the CDR3: TGTGCCAGCAGCTTAGCCGGGCAGGGCGGCGGCTACACCTTC.

The genes are TRBV28 and TRBJ2-7; a weak D match, TRBD1 (5 bases). The CDR3 length is 14 residues. Germline V gene sequence: CDR1 MDHEN, CDR2 SYDVKM. Between the trimmed V and J ends, which lost 5 bases and 3 bases, there was a span of 14 bases. The CDR3 DNA is TGTGCCAGCAGTGGCTGGGGCAGATTCTACGAGCAGTACTTC. It specifies CASSGWGRFYEQYF.

The V and J genes are TRBV6-2 or TRBV6-3 and TRBJ1-3; D is perhaps TRBD1 (5 bases). In germline, CDR1 is MNHEY, CDR2 SVGEGT. This CDR3 spans 17 amino acids. V was pared by 4 bases and J by 0 bases, with 16 bases between. CDR3: CASSSFRGRPSGNTIYF. DNA for the CDR3: TGTGCCAGCAGTTCCTTCCGGGGGAGGCCCTCTGGAAACACCATATATTTT.

This sequence joins TRBV4-1 and TRBJ1-2; 8 nucleotides line up with TRBD1. With 3 bases clipped from V and 5 bases from J, the junction kept 8 bases outside the gene matches. The CDR3 contains 15 residues. In germline, CDR1 is MGHRA, CDR2 YSYEKL. CDR3 DNA sequence: TGCGCCAGCAGCCATGGGACAGGCGGAACTTATGGCTACACCTTC. Translation gives CASSHGTGGTYGYTF.

The genes are TRBV19 and TRBJ2-3, with TRBD1 matching over 7 bases. V shed 0 bases and J 6 bases; nucleotides not matched to a gene: 9. Germline V gene lookup returns CDR1 LNHDA and CDR2 SQIVND (reference sequence). CDR3 size: 16 residues. The CDR3 DNA reads as TGTGCCAGTAGTATAGATTCCGTAGACAGGGCGGATACGCAGTATTTT. Translating it yields CASSIDSVDRADTQYF.

The rearrangement links TRBV9 to TRBJ1-3, with 8 bases lining up with TRBD1. Looked up from germline, CDR1 is SGDLS and CDR2 is YYNGEE. V shed 4 bases and J 4 bases; nucleotides not matched to a gene: 7. The CDR3 length is 15 residues. This CDR3 is CASSREGTGGNTIYF. The CDR3 coding sequence is TGTGCCAGCAGCCGAGAGGGGACAGGCGGAAACACCATATATTTT.